The 25 T cell receptor beta chains listed next were all sequenced from one sample in a study of a mutant IDH1 vaccine in newly diagnosed glioma. What these receptors recognize is not known. Regarding time point: week 35, safety follow-up. A single vaccine dose contained 300 ug of mutant IDH1 20-mer peptide, and topical imiquimod was used with it. Method: immunoSEQ multiplex PCR; TCRdb's copy keeps in-frame clones and lacks some. The table has about 69,000 clones, around 84% seen once. Material: PBMCs, obtained from a glioma patient whose treatment included an IDH1 peptide vaccine. All receptors come from a man aged 25-40 years with glioma.

The V and J genes are TRBV27 and TRBJ2-1; 11 positions match TRBD2. Trimming cost V 6 bases and J 5 bases; bases outside gene matches: 6. The CDR3 has 15 amino acids. The germline CDR1 and CDR2 sequences are MNHEY and SMNVEV (reference sequence). The CDR3 DNA is TGTGCCAGCAGACATACTAGCGGGGGAAACAATGAGCAGTTCTTC. Amino acids: CASRHTSGGNNEQFF.

The sample holds one count of this clone. V and J are TRBV4-2 and TRBJ1-2, with D hard to call. CDR1 and CDR2 (germline): LGHNA, YNFKEQ. The CDR3 runs 13 residues. The germline V and J ends were trimmed by 1 base and 1 base, with 4 bases remaining between them. The CDR3, as DNA: TGTGCCAGCAGCCAAGTCCTTAACTATGGCTACACCTTC. Protein: CASSQVLNYGYTF.

The rearrangement uses TRBV28 and TRBJ1-3; D possibly corresponds to TRBD1 (6 bases). Germline-derived CDR1 and CDR2 are MDHEN and SYDVKM. The CDR3 is made up of 16 amino acids. V lost 3 bases to trimming and J lost 5 bases, with 17 bases between them. In nucleotides, the CDR3 is TGTGCCAGCAGTTTTTGGGCCGGGGGCTATCGAAACACCATATATTTT. It is translated as CASSFWAGGYRNTIYF.

CDR3 bases: TGTGCCAGCAGCTTAACGGGAGACAATGAGCAGTTCTTC. It yields the protein CASSLTGDNEQFF. The chain links TRBV7-3 to TRBJ2-1; TRBD2 might be the D (5 bases). Germline assignment: CDR1 SGHTA and CDR2 FQGTGA. The V end lost 0 bases, the J end lost 5 bases, and 5 bases lay between the germline ends. The CDR3 sequence is 13 residues long.

The chain carries TRBV7-9 and TRBJ2-1; 10 positions agree with TRBD1. Germline trimming cut 5 bases from V and 3 bases from J; bases unmatched to any gene: 7. This CDR3 has 16 amino acids. Germline V gene sequence: CDR1 SEHNR, CDR2 FQNEAQ (reference sequence). Written as DNA, the CDR3 is TGTGCCAGCAGCGACCCTAGGACAGGGGGCTACAATGAGCAGTTCTTC. Protein: CASSDPRTGGYNEQFF. The full variable domain, with the rest looked up from reference TRBV7-9 and TRBJ2-1, is DTGVSQNPRHKITKRGQNVTFRCDPISEHNRLYWYRQTLGQGPEFLTYFQNEAQLEKSRLLSDRFSAERPKGSFSTLEIQRTEQGDSAMYLCASSDPRTGGYNEQFFGPGTRLTVL.

The chain recombines TRBV5-1 with TRBJ2-5; 10 bases agree with TRBD2. From germline, CDR1 is SGHRS and CDR2 YFSETQ. V dropped 6 bases and J dropped 4; count of bases not matched to a gene: 12. This CDR3 has 16 amino acids. The CDR3: CASTLGTSGETETQYF. In DNA, the CDR3 is TGCGCCAGCACCCTTGGTACTAGCGGGGAGACAGAGACCCAGTACTTC.

The chain combines TRBV30 with TRBJ2-5, with D perhaps TRBD1 (5 bases). The assigned J gene may be wrong: the sequence end matches TRBJ2-7 better. CDR1 and CDR2 (germline): GTSNPN, SVGIG (reference sequence). CDR3 size: 13 residues. Here the CDR3 DNA reads TGTGCCTGGAGTGGTCAGGGAACCTACGAGCAGTACTTC. Translated, it gives CAWSGQGTYEQYF.

The chain uses TRBV5-4 and TRBJ2-1; TRBD2 matches 13 bases. Germline trimming cut 4 bases from V and 9 bases from J; bases unmatched to any gene: 7. Germline V gives CDR1 SGHNT, CDR2 YYREEE (reference sequence). The length of the CDR3 is 15 residues. CDR3 amino acids: CASSLTSGRATEQFF. In DNA form, the CDR3 reads TGTGCCAGCAGCCTAACTAGCGGGAGGGCCACTGAGCAGTTCTTC.

The chain links TRBV7-2 to TRBJ2-1; D gene unclear. Germline assignment: CDR1 SGHTA and CDR2 FQGNSA. V lost 5 bases to trimming and J lost 4 bases, with 15 bases between them. The CDR3 length is 15 residues. CDR3 residues: CASSPRIEAYNEQFF. The DNA for the CDR3 is TGTGCCAGCAGCCCCCGCATTGAGGCGTACAATGAGCAGTTCTTC.

Only one count was recorded for this clone. The V call is TRBV7-2, the J call TRBJ2-7; D is uncertain. Germline CDR1 reads SGHTA; CDR2 reads FQGNSA. The CDR3 totals 14 residues. The germline V and J ends were trimmed by 1 base and 1 base, with 8 bases remaining between them. The DNA for the CDR3 is TGTGCCAGCAGCTTAGTTACAGCATCCTACGAGCAGTACTTC. Its translation: CASSLVTASYEQYF.

The chain links TRBV7-2 to TRBJ2-1; 9 bases agree with TRBD2. Losses at the gene ends were 1 base for V and 4 bases for J; bases not matched to a gene: 2. The CDR3 contains 15 residues. Germline assignment: CDR1 SGHTA and CDR2 FQGNSA. The CDR3 loop reads CASSLDTSGYNEQFF. The CDR3 bases are TGTGCCAGCAGCTTAGACACTAGCGGGTACAATGAGCAGTTCTTC.

V gene TRBV5-1 combines with J gene TRBJ2-5; 9 bases agree with TRBD1. V was pared by 0 bases and J by 2 bases, with 5 bases of the junction left unmatched. Germline V gives CDR1 SGHRS, CDR2 YFSETQ. This CDR3 has 16 amino acids. The CDR3 protein is CASSLAIGTGQETQYF. DNA for the CDR3: TGCGCCAGCAGCTTGGCCATTGGGACAGGGCAAGAGACCCAGTACTTC.

This chain connects TRBV2 to TRBJ2-5, with 9 bases lining up with TRBD2. Germline CDR1 and CDR2: SNHLY and FYNNEI. CDR3 length: 15 amino acids. Trimming took 5 bases from V and 1 from J; bases not matched to a gene: 5. CDR3 in amino acids: CASSSRLAVQETQYF. The CDR3 nucleotides are TGTGCCAGCAGTTCCCGACTAGCGGTCCAAGAGACCCAGTACTTC. Looking up the rest from reference TRBV2 and TRBJ2-5 gives the full variable domain: EPEVTQTPSHQVTQMGQEVILRCVPISNHLYFYWYRQILGQKVEFLVSFYNNEISEKSEIFDDQFSVERPDGSNFTLKIRSTKLEDSAMYFCASSSRLAVQETQYFGPGTRLLVL.

V usage is TRBV9 and J usage is TRBJ2-7; D is possibly TRBD1 (6 bases). Germline CDR1 is SGDLS and CDR2 is YYNGEE. The V end lost 4 bases, the J end lost 0 bases, and 14 bases lay between the germline ends. This CDR3 has 15 residues. The CDR3 is CASSPWTDISYEQYF. CDR3 bases: TGTGCCAGCAGCCCATGGACAGACATCTCCTACGAGCAGTACTTC.

The gene calls are TRBV7-9 and TRBJ1-2, with 7 bases identical to TRBD1. Trimming at V came to 2 bases and at J to 7 bases, leaving 7 bases not matched to a gene. Germline V gene data show CDR1 as SEHNR and CDR2 as FQNEAQ (reference sequence). The CDR3 loop spans 14 amino acids. This chain's CDR3 is CASSLRQGLGGYTF. In DNA, the CDR3 is TGTGCCAGCAGCTTACGACAGGGTTTAGGTGGCTACACCTTC.

This rearrangement joins TRBV5-1 to TRBJ2-1; the D call may be TRBD1 or TRBD2 (6 bases each). V lost 7 bases and J lost 4, with 18 bases in between. In germline, CDR1 is SGHRS, CDR2 YFSETQ. The CDR3 runs 15 residues. The CDR3 nucleotides are TGCGCCAGCCGCCCGGGGGCCCCGAAGTACAATGAGCAGTTCTTC. Translating it yields CASRPGAPKYNEQFF.

The chain employs TRBV4-1 and TRBJ2-7; D may be TRBD2 (7 bases). Germline V lookup: CDR1 MGHRA, CDR2 YSYEKL. The CDR3 totals 14 residues. Trimming took 4 bases from V and 2 from J, leaving 12 bases between them. CDR3 loop: CASSPKGGPYEQYF. The CDR3 nucleotides are TGCGCCAGCAGCCCCAAGGGGGGGCCCTACGAGCAGTACTTC.

The V call is TRBV10-3, the J call TRBJ2-2, with 10 nucleotides matching TRBD1. The V gene's germline CDR1 is ENHRY and CDR2 SYGVKD. The CDR3 extends over 17 amino acids. Trimming took 5 bases from V and 2 from J; bases not matched to a gene: 8. The CDR3 nucleotides read TGTGCCATCAGTAAAAGACAGGGGGCTGGAAACACCGGGGAGCTGTTTTTT. This gives the protein CAISKRQGAGNTGELFF.

The CDR3 reads CASSPLWGSTDTQYF. In DNA, the CDR3 is TGTGCCAGCAGTCCCCTATGGGGATCCACAGATACGCAGTATTTT. This chain joins TRBV6-5 and TRBJ2-3; D is undetermined. Germline V CDR1 and CDR2: MNHEY, SVGAGI. The CDR3 has 15 amino acids. V lost 5 bases, J lost 2 bases, and 14 bases lay in between.

The DNA of the CDR3 is TGTGCCAGCAGTTCGGGGACAGGGGGCCAGTATGGCTACACCTTC. Amino acid sequence: CASSSGTGGQYGYTF. The genes are TRBV27 and TRBJ1-2; TRBD1 matches at 12 bases. V shed 4 bases, J shed 5 bases, and the junction held 5 bases outside the gene matches. The germline V gene encodes CDR1 MNHEY and CDR2 SMNVEV (reference sequence). The CDR3 contains 15 residues.

This clone was detected only once. The chain has TRBV27 and TRBJ2-3; 11 nucleotides line up with TRBD2. V dropped 6 bases and J dropped 0; count of bases not matched to a gene: 11. There are 18 residues in the CDR3. The germline V gene encodes CDR1 MNHEY and CDR2 SMNVEV (reference sequence). CDR3 nucleotide sequence: TGTGCCAGCAGCTTCTTTACTAGCGGGGGTGCTAGCACAGATACGCAGTATTTT. Translated, it gives CASSFFTSGGASTDTQYF.

This rearrangement joins TRBV5-1 to TRBJ1-1, with TRBD1 as a possible D gene (6 bases). The CDR3 spans 16 residues. The V gene's germline CDR1 is SGHRS and CDR2 YFSETQ. V was pared by 4 bases and J by 2 bases, with 18 bases between. The CDR3 region has the DNA TGCGCCAGCAGCGTTTCTTCGAGGGGACAAAACACTGAAGCTTTCTTT. It is translated as CASSVSSRGQNTEAFF.

The V and J genes are TRBV6-5 and TRBJ1-5; the D is unclear. The CDR3 has 14 residues. Germline V gives CDR1 MNHEY, CDR2 SVGAGI. V was shortened by 4 bases and J by 1 base, with 8 bases between the two germline ends. The CDR3 DNA is TGTGCCAGCAGTTCTGGGCGGAGCAATCAGCCCCAGCATTTT. Amino acids: CASSSGRSNQPQHF.

The V gene is TRBV7-9, the J gene TRBJ2-7; 14 bases are shared with TRBD2. CDR1 and CDR2 (germline): SEHNR, FQNEAQ (reference sequence). The CDR3 runs 15 residues. V dropped 4 bases and J dropped 4; count of bases not matched to a gene: 3. The DNA for the CDR3 is TGTGCCAGCAGCTCGACTAGCGGGAGGGCTTACGAGCAGTACTTC. Translating gives CASSSTSGRAYEQYF.

V and J are TRBV28 and TRBJ2-6; possible D gene TRBD2, 6 bases. The CDR3 totals 15 residues. Trimming took 2 bases from V and 4 from J, leaving 9 bases between them. Germline CDR1 and CDR2: MDHEN and SYDVKM. The DNA of the CDR3 is TGTGCCAGCAGTTTAAGGAGGGCAGGGGCCAACGTCCTGACTTTC. This codes for CASSLRRAGANVLTF.